The 9 T cell receptor beta chains reported below all come from one sample, sequenced in a study of vaccination and CD4 T cells after COVID-19 (dated by TCRdb to between 2021 and 2024). Preparation of the library involved PCR. Instrument used: Illumina iSeq 100. At the Johns Hopkins FTIC core, DNA from the cultured CD4+ T cells underwent TCR sequencing with the Oncomine TCR Beta short-read assay. The public reads were reprocessed in TCRdb via fastp at Q25 and MiXCR, keeping in-frame beta chains. Rows merge per CDR3 protein into single entries with the most common DNA and genes. Counted in this sample were roughly 14,000 distinct CDR3 sequences; 20% to 30% of them appeared once. Of the sample, roughly a sixth falls within the top ten clones. What the treatment or condition label conveys for this sample: approximately 11-day PBMC culture with coronavirus spike peptide pools or control peptides (ViraFEST assay).

These TCRs' antigens remain unknown. The sample here was CD4+ T cells from blood, cultured in vitro, taken after SARS-CoV-2 vaccination. The receptor source for this set is a human donor who had recovered from COVID-19.

The chain is built from TRBV6-5 and TRBJ2-7, with TRBD2 identical over 8 bases. Trimming at V came to 0 bases and at J to 4 bases, leaving 8 bases not matched to a gene. Germline V gene sequence: CDR1 MNHEY, CDR2 SVGAGI. This CDR3 contains 16 residues. The CDR3 spells CASSYSDNGRAYEQYF. The DNA of the CDR3 is TGTGCCAGCAGTTACTCGGACAACGGGAGGGCGTACGAGCAGTACTTC.

V gene TRBV18 combines with J gene TRBJ1-5; TRBD1 agrees at 7 bases. The length of the CDR3 is 17 residues. The V gene end was trimmed by 2 bases and the J gene end by 5 bases; junction bases not matched to a gene: 12. The germline V gene encodes CDR1 KGHSH and CDR2 LQKENI. The CDR3 reads CASSPVPAGTDYQPQHF. In nucleotides, the CDR3 is TGTGCCAGCTCACCAGTTCCGGCCGGGACAGATTATCAGCCCCAGCATTTT.

This rearrangement joins TRBV5-7 to TRBJ1-2; TRBD1 is a possible D gene (5 bases). TRBV5-7 is given ORF status, its function remaining uncertain. There are 12 residues in the CDR3. V was pared by 0 bases and J by 8 bases, with 8 bases between. Here the CDR3 reads CASSLGQWGYTF. DNA of the CDR3: TGTGCCAGCAGCTTGGGACAGTGGGGCTACACCTTC.

Here the CDR3 reads CASRAGADMNTEAFF. The DNA for the CDR3 is TGCGCCAGCAGAGCGGGGGCGGACATGAACACTGAAGCTTTCTTT. The genes are TRBV4-1 and TRBJ1-1; a weak D match, TRBD1 (6 bases). V lost 6 bases and J lost 0, with 14 bases in between. Germline CDR1 MGHRA, CDR2 YSYEKL. The CDR3 extends over 15 amino acids.

The sample holds a few counts of this clonotype. V and J are TRBV6-4 and TRBJ2-7; D gene unclear. The CDR3 sequence is 13 residues long. V dropped 3 bases and J dropped 3 bases, with 9 bases sitting between them. Germline CDR1 is MRHNA and CDR2 is SNTAGT. CDR3 loop: CASSERLDYEQYF. CDR3 DNA: TGTGCCAGCAGTGAAAGGCTCGACTACGAGCAGTACTTC.

This clonotype was detected only a few times. Written as DNA, the CDR3 is TGTGCCAGCAGTGAGTATGATAGCTCTGGGGCCAACGTCCTGACTTTC. This encodes CASSEYDSSGANVLTF. This chain links TRBV6-1 with TRBJ2-6, with D hard to call. The length of the CDR3 is 16 residues. The V end lost 3 bases, the J end lost 0 bases, and 9 bases lay between the germline ends. From germline, CDR1 is MNHNS and CDR2 SASEGT.

This clonotype showed up just a few times. J is TRBJ2-4 and V is TRBV27; tentatively, D is TRBD2 (5 bases). CDR3 length: 17 residues. Germline CDR1 reads MNHEY; CDR2 reads SMNVEV (reference sequence). V gave up 6 bases and J gave up 4 bases, with 22 bases separating them. The CDR3 spells CASSLTFGVWRKNIQYF. In DNA form, the CDR3 reads TGTGCCAGCAGCTTAACGTTTGGGGTTTGGAGGAAAAACATTCAGTACTTC.

In this sample, this clonotype turned up a few times. This chain links TRBV7-9 with TRBJ1-2; a possible D gene is TRBD1 (6 bases). CDR3 length: 12 residues. Looked up from germline, CDR1 is SEHNR and CDR2 is FQNEAQ (reference sequence). Trimming took off 1 base at V and 8 bases at J, with 8 bases between the two ends. Here the CDR3 reads CASSLVGGGYTF. The CDR3 coding sequence is TGTGCCAGCAGCTTAGTAGGGGGGGGCTACACCTTC.

This clonotype was picked up a small number of times. The rearrangement uses TRBV6-2 or TRBV6-3 and TRBJ2-5, with TRBD2 identical over 13 bases. The CDR3 is made up of 17 amino acids. V lost 5 bases and J lost 5; bases outside the gene matches: 11. Germline CDR1 and CDR2: MNHEY and SVGEGT. CDR3: CASSNPQLAGGRETQYF. The CDR3 DNA reads TGTGCCAGCAGTAACCCTCAACTAGCGGGAGGGAGGGAGACCCAGTACTTC.